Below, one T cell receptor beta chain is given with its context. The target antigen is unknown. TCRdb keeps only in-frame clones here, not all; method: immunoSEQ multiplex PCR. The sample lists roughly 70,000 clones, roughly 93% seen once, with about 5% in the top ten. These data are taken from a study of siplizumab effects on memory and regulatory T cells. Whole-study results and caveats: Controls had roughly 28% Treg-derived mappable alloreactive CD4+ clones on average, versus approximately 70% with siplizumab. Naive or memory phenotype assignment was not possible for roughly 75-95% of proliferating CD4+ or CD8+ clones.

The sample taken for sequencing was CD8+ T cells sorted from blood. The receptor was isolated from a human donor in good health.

CDR3 loop: CSVEGYSGTSGGETQYF. The CDR3 region has the DNA TGCAGCGTTGAAGGCTACTCCGGGACTAGCGGGGGAGAGACCCAGTACTTC. The V gene is TRBV29-1, the J gene TRBJ2-5; TRBD2 matches at 14 bases. The CDR3 spans 17 residues. Trimming cost V 1 base and J 4 bases; bases outside gene matches: 8. Germline V gene data show CDR1 as SQVTM and CDR2 as ANQGSEA. Looking up the rest from reference TRBV29-1 and TRBJ2-5 gives the full variable domain: SAVISQKPSRDICQRGTSLTIQCQVDSQVTMMFWYRQQPGQSLTLIATANQGSEATYESGFVIDKFPISRPNLTFSTLTVSNMSPEDSSIYLCSVEGYSGTSGGETQYFGPGTRLLVL.